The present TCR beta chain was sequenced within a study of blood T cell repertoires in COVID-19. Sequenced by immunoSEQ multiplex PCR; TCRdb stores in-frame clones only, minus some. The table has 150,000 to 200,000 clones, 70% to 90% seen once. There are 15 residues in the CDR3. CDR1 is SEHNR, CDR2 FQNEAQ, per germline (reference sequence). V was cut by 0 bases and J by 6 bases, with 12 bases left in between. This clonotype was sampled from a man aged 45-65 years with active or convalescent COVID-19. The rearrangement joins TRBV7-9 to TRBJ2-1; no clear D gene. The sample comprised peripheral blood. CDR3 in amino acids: CASSLAGPLSNEQFF. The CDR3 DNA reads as TGTGCCAGCAGCTTAGCGGGCCCCCTCAGCAATGAGCAGTTCTTC.